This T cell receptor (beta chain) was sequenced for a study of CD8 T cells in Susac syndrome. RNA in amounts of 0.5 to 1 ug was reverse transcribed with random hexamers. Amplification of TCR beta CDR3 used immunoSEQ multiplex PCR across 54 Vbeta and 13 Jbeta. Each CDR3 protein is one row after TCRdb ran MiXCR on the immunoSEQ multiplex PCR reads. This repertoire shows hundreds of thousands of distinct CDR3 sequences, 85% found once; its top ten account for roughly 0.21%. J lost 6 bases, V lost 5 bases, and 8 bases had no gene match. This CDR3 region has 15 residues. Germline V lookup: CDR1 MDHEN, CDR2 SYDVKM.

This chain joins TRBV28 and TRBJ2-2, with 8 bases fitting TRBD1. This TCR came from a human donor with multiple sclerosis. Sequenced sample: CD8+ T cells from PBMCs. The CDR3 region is CASSPPGGGAGELFF. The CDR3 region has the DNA TGTGCCAGCAGTCCTCCAGGGGGCGGGGCCGGGGAGCTGTTTTTT.